The 8 T cell receptor beta chains listed next were all sequenced from one sample in a study of T cell repertoires in cytomegalovirus infection. TCRdb re-analysed the reads in MiXCR, keeping a single row per CDR3 protein. This sample yields a few hundred thousand distinct CDR3 sequences, of which 17% are seen a single time; about 12% belongs to the top ten. Sequenced sample: PBMCs. These TCRs come from a human donor in good health (CMV status not recorded). Some clones in this sample may be carry-over from other donors' samples.

V is TRBV6-2 or TRBV6-3 and J is TRBJ1-2, with a weak D call TRBD1 (6 bases). The CDR3 covers 15 residues. With 2 bases removed from V and 1 base from J, the gap between germline ends came to 11 bases. CDR1 and CDR2 from the germline V gene are MNHEY and SVGEGT. DNA for the CDR3: TGTGCCAGCAGTTACGACGGACAGCGTAACTATGGCTACACCTTC. This translates into CASSYDGQRNYGYTF.

This clonotype showed up just once. This rearrangement joins TRBV7-8 to TRBJ2-1, with TRBD1 matching over 8 bases. The germline V gene has CDR1 SGHVS and CDR2 FQNEAQ. Unmatched junction bases numbered 13, after V lost 10 bases and J lost 8 bases. This CDR3 region has 14 residues. CDR3 residues: CANGGTGGFDEQFF. CDR3 DNA: TGTGCCAACGGTGGGACAGGCGGATTTGATGAGCAGTTCTTC.

The chain links TRBV4-1 to TRBJ1-6; perhaps TRBD1 as D (5 bases). V dropped 0 bases and J dropped 5 bases, with 17 bases sitting between them. This CDR3 comprises 18 residues. The germline V gene has CDR1 MGHRA and CDR2 YSYEKL. The CDR3 DNA reads as TGCGCCAGCAGCCAAGACTCTGGGGCCAGGGTTGATAATTCACCCCTCCACTTT. Amino acids: CASSQDSGARVDNSPLHF.

This clonotype has a handful of counts. The chain combines TRBV12-3 or TRBV12-4 with TRBJ1-1; TRBD1 is a possible D gene (5 bases). The V end was cut by 1 base, the J end by 9 bases, with 12 bases between. The CDR3 loop spans 13 amino acids. CDR3 DNA: TGTGCCAGCAGTTTAGGGACATCAGAGAAAGCTTTCTTT. Translating gives CASSLGTSEKAFF.

The count of this clonotype is one. The rearrangement uses TRBV29-1 and TRBJ1-2; possible D gene TRBD1, 6 bases. Trimming removed 2 bases from V and 2 bases from J, with 15 bases in between. Looked up from germline, CDR1 is SQVTM and CDR2 is ANQGSEA. The CDR3 covers 15 residues. In DNA form, the CDR3 reads TGCAGCGTTGAAACAGGGTCACGTATAAACTATGGCTACACCTTC. It translates to CSVETGSRINYGYTF. The entire variable domain, with the rest obtained from reference TRBV29-1 and TRBJ1-2, is as follows: SAVISQKPSRDICQRGTSLTIQCQVDSQVTMMFWYRQQPGQSLTLIATANQGSEATYESGFVIDKFPISRPNLTFSTLTVSNMSPEDSSIYLCSVETGSRINYGYTFGSGTRLTVV.

This clonotype was counted between two and nine times. This rearrangement joins TRBV2 to TRBJ1-2, with D maybe TRBD1 (5 bases). The CDR3 extends over 14 amino acids. V was clipped by 4 bases and J by 4 bases, with 13 bases between them. The germline V gene has CDR1 SNHLY and CDR2 FYNNEI. As DNA, the CDR3 is TGTGCCAGCAGTGCCTACGCCGGGACCTATGGCTACACCTTC. Protein product: CASSAYAGTYGYTF. The entire variable domain, with the rest obtained from reference TRBV2 and TRBJ1-2, is as follows: EPEVTQTPSHQVTQMGQEVILRCVPISNHLYFYWYRQILGQKVEFLVSFYNNEISEKSEIFDDQFSVERPDGSNFTLKIRSTKLEDSAMYFCASSAYAGTYGYTFGSGTRLTVV.

This clonotype was recorded many times. The CDR3 region has the DNA TGTGCCAGCAGCTGGGGACAGGGGGCTAACACAGATACGCAGTATTTT. Translated, it gives CASSWGQGANTDTQYF. The chain employs TRBV7-2 and TRBJ2-3; 12 positions agree with TRBD1. With V trimmed by 4 bases and J by 2 bases, 4 bases remained unmatched. Per the germline V gene, CDR1 is SGHTA and CDR2 is FQGNSA. This CDR3 has 16 residues.

This clonotype was seen more than once but under ten times. The chain joins TRBV29-1 to TRBJ1-1; no clear D. The CDR3 consists of 12 residues. Per the germline V gene, CDR1 is SQVTM and CDR2 is ANQGSEA. Here the CDR3 reads CSVLSSNTEAFF. The CDR3 DNA reads as TGCAGTGTTCTTTCCTCGAACACTGAAGCTTTCTTT.